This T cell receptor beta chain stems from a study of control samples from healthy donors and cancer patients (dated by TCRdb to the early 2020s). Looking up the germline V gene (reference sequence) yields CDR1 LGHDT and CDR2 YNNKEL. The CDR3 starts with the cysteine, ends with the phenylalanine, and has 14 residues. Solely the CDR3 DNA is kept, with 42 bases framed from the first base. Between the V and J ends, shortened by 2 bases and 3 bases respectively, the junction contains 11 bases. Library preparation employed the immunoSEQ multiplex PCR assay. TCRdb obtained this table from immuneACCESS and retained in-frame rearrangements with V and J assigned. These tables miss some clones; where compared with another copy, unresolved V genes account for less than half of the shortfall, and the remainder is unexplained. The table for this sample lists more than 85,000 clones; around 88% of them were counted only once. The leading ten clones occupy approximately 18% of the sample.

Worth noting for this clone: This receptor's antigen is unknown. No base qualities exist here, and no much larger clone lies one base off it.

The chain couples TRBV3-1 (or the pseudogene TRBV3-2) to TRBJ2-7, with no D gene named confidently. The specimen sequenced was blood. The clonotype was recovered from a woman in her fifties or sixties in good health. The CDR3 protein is CASSQTRTLYEQYF. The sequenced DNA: TGTGCCAGCAGCCAAACTCGAACTCTCTACGAGCAGTACTTC.